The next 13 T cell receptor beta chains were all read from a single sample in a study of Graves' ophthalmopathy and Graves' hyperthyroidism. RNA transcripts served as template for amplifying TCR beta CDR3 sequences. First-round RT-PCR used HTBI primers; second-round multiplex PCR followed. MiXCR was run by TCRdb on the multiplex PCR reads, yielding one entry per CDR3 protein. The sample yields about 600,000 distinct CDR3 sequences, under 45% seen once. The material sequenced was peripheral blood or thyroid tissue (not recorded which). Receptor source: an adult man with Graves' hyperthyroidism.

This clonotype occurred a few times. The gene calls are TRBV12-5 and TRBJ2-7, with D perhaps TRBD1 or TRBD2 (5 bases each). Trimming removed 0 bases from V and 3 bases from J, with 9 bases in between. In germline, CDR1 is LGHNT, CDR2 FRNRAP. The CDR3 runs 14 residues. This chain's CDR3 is CASGLVRDGYEQYF. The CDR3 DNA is TGTGCTAGTGGTTTGGTGAGGGACGGCTACGAGCAGTACTTC.

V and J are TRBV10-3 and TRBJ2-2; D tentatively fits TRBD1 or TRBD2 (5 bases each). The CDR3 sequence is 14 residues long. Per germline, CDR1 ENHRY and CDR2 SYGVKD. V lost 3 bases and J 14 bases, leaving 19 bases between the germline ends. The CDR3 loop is CAISDARGTGRLFF. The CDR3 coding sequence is TGTGCCATCAGTGACGCCCGGGGAACAGGCCGACTGTTTTTT.

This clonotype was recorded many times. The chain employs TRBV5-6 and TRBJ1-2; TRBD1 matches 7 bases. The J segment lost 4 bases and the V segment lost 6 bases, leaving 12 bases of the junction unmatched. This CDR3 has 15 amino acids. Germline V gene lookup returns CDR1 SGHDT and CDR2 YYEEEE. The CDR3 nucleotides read TGTGCCAGCACGTCGAGGACAGGAATCCTCTATGGCTACACCTTC. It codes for CASTSRTGILYGYTF.

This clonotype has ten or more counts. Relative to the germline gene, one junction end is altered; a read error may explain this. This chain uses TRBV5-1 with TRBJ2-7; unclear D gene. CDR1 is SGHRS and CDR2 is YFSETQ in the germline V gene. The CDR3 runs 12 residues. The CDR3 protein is CASSLLGYEQYF. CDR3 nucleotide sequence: TGTGCCAGCAGCTTATTGGGATACGAGCAGTACTTC.

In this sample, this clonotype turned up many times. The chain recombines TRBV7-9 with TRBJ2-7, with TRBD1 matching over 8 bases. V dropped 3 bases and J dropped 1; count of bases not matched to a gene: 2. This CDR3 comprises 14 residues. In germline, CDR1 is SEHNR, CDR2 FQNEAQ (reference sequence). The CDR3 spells CASSFGQGSYEQYF. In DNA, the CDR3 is TGTGCCAGCAGCTTCGGACAGGGATCCTACGAGCAGTACTTC.

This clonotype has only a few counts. The CDR3 DNA is TGTGCCAGCAGTGGGGGACAGGGGAGCGCTAATGAAAAACTGTTTTTT. Translation: CASSGGQGSANEKLFF. The chain carries TRBV6-5 and TRBJ1-4; 10 positions agree with TRBD1. The CDR3 consists of 16 residues. V lost 5 bases to trimming and J lost 3 bases; unmatched junction nucleotides: 6. CDR1 and CDR2 (germline): MNHEY, SVGAGI.

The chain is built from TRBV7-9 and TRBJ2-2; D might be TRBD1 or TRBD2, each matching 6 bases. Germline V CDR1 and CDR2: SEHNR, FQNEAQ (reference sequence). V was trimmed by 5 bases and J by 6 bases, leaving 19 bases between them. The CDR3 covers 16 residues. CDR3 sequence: CASSLVGGRVSGELFF. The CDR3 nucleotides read TGTGCCAGCAGCCTTGTAGGGGGGCGCGTATCCGGGGAGCTGTTTTTT. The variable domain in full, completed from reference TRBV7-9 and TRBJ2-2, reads DTGVSQNPRHKITKRGQNVTFRCDPISEHNRLYWYRQTLGQGPEFLTYFQNEAQLEKSRLLSDRFSAERPKGSFSTLEIQRTEQGDSAMYLCASSLVGGRVSGELFFGEGSRLTVL.

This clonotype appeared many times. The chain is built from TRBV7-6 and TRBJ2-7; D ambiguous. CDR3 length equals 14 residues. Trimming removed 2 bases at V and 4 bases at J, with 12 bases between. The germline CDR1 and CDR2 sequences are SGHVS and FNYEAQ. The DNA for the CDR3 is TGTGCCAGCAGCTTACGGGTGGGGATTTACGAGCAGTACTTC. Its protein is CASSLRVGIYEQYF.

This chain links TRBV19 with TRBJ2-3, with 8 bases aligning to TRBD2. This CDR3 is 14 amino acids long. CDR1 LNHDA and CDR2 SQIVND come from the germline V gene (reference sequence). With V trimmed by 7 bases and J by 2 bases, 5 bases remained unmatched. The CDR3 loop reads CASNGGRNTDTQYF. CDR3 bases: TGTGCCAGTAACGGCGGGAGGAACACAGATACGCAGTATTTT.

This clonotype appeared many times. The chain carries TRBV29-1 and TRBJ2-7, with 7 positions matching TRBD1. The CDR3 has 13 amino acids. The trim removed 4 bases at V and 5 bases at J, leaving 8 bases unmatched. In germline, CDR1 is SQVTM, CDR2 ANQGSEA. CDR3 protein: CSVGDSLRDEQYF. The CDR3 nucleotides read TGCAGCGTTGGGGACAGTCTCAGGGACGAGCAGTACTTC.

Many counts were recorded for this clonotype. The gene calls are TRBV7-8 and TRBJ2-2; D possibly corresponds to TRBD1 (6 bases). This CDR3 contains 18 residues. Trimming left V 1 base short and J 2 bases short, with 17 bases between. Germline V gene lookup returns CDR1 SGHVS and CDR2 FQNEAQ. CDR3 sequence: CASSLVRFRDINTGELFF. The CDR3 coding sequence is TGTGCCAGCAGCTTAGTTCGGTTCAGGGACATAAACACCGGGGAGCTGTTTTTT.

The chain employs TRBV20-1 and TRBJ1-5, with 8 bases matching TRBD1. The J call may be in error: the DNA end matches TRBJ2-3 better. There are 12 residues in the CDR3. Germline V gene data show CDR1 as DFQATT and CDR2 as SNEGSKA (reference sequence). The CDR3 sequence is CSVTGGTDTQYF. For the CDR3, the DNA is TGCAGTGTGACAGGGGGCACAGATACGCAGTATTTT.

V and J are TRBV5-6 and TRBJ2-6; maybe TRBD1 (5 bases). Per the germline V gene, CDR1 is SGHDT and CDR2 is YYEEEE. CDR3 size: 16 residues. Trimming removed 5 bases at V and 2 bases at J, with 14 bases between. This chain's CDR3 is CASSPLGRAGANVLTF. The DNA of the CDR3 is TGTGCCAGCAGTCCATTGGGCAGGGCTGGGGCCAACGTCCTGACTTTC.